This T cell receptor (beta chain) was documented in a study of immune evolution from preneoplasia to lung adenocarcinoma. Sequencing was performed with immunoSEQ multiplex PCR; in TCRdb, only in-frame clones are kept and a portion is missing. The table has fewer than 9,500 clones, about 86% seen once. This clone was observed a few times. Antigen: not known. General study points: Later-stage lesions seemingly showed higher T cell density and diversity than normal lung.

The CDR3 contains 18 residues. V shed 1 base and J 4 bases; nucleotides not matched to a gene: 14. The germline V gene has CDR1 SGHRS and CDR2 YFSETQ. This clonotype was obtained from a person aged 50 or older with lung adenocarcinoma. Material for sequencing was FFPE invasive lung adenocarcinoma tissue. The chain is built from TRBV5-1 and TRBJ2-1; 7 positions agree with TRBD2. The CDR3: CASSLNRALADKYNEQFF. The CDR3 bases are TGCGCCAGCAGCTTGAATCGGGCCCTAGCGGATAAGTACAATGAGCAGTTCTTC.